Each of the 21 T cell receptor beta chains below was sequenced from the same sample in a study of cytotoxic CD8 clonotypes in ibrutinib-treated CLL. Assay used: immunoSEQ multiplex PCR; TCRdb lists only in-frame clones, some missing. Of 130,000 to 150,000 clones in the sample, 79% were seen once. Sequenced here: PBMCs, sampled after 12 months of ibrutinib treatment. These receptors all stem from a human donor with chronic lymphocytic leukemia.

The chain links TRBV6-5 to TRBJ2-3; perhaps TRBD1 as D (5 bases). V shed 6 bases and J shed 4 bases, with 14 bases lying between them. CDR1 and CDR2 from the germline V gene are MNHEY and SVGAGI. The CDR3 is made up of 14 amino acids. CDR3 nucleotide sequence: TGTGCCAGCAGGGCCCAGTCGACAGCAGATACGCAGTATTTT. This gives the protein CASRAQSTADTQYF.

The rearrangement uses TRBV11-2 and TRBJ2-7, with D possibly being TRBD1 (6 bases). The CDR3 has 15 amino acids. Germline V gene sequence: CDR1 SGHAT, CDR2 FQNNGV. Trimming took off 0 bases at V and 0 bases at J, with 9 bases between the two ends. CDR3 residues: CASSLEGAPSYEQYF. CDR3 in DNA: TGTGCCAGCAGCTTAGAGGGGGCCCCCTCCTACGAGCAGTACTTC.

This clone was observed a few times. The chain carries TRBV7-9 and TRBJ1-2, with D perhaps matching TRBD1 (5 bases). This CDR3 comprises 14 residues. Trimming removed 5 bases from V and 4 bases from J, with 14 bases in between. Germline-derived CDR1 and CDR2 are SEHNR and FQNEAQ (reference sequence). The DNA for the CDR3 is TGTGCCAGCAGCACGGTGGCAGGGAGCTATGGCTACACCTTC. Protein: CASSTVAGSYGYTF. Using reference TRBV7-9 and TRBJ1-2 for the parts outside the CDR3, the full variable domain is DTGVSQNPRHKITKRGQNVTFRCDPISEHNRLYWYRQTLGQGPEFLTYFQNEAQLEKSRLLSDRFSAERPKGSFSTLEIQRTEQGDSAMYLCASSTVAGSYGYTFGSGTRLTVV.

CDR3 nucleotides: TGTGCCAGCAGCGTCAGCACTAGCGACTATGAGCAGTTCTTC. Translating it yields CASSVSTSDYEQFF. The rearrangement joins TRBV9 to TRBJ2-1; the match to TRBD2 covers 7 bases. The V segment lost 2 bases and the J segment 8 bases; nucleotides outside the gene matches: 7. From germline, CDR1 is SGDLS and CDR2 YYNGEE. The CDR3 has 14 amino acids.

J is TRBJ1-3 and V is TRBV11-2; D possibly corresponds to TRBD1 (6 bases). This CDR3 comprises 16 residues. V was shortened by 4 bases and J by 2 bases, with 15 bases between the two germline ends. Germline CDR1 reads SGHAT; CDR2 reads FQNNGV. Here the CDR3 DNA reads TGTGCCAGCAGCTCGCTTTCGACAGGAGCTGGAAACACCATATATTTT. This codes for CASSSLSTGAGNTIYF.

This chain uses TRBV27 with TRBJ1-4, with TRBD1 matching 9 bases. Trimming at V came to 7 bases and at J to 8 bases, leaving 8 bases not matched to a gene. Germline V gene sequence: CDR1 MNHEY, CDR2 SMNVEV (reference sequence). The CDR3 spans 14 residues. CDR3 protein: CASNHRGQEEKLFF. The CDR3 nucleotides are TGTGCCAGCAATCACAGGGGGCAGGAGGAAAAACTGTTTTTT.

The chain links TRBV15 to TRBJ2-5; D may correspond to TRBD1 or TRBD2 (5 bases each). Germline CDR1 and CDR2: LNHNV and YYDKDF (reference sequence). V lost 0 bases and J 5 bases, leaving 22 bases between the germline ends. There are 18 residues in the CDR3. CDR3 residues: CATSRDSGAPEGWETQYF. CDR3 in DNA: TGTGCCACCAGCAGAGATTCCGGGGCGCCCGAGGGATGGGAGACCCAGTACTTC. Full variable domain (remainder filled in from reference TRBV15 and TRBJ2-5): DAMVIQNPRYQVTQFGKPVTLSCSQTLNHNVMYWYQQKSSQAPKLLFHYYDKDFNNEADTPDNFQSRRPNTSFCFLDIRSPGLGDTAMYLCATSRDSGAPEGWETQYFGPGTRLLVL.

The chain combines TRBV5-1 with TRBJ2-5, with D possibly being TRBD2 (6 bases). The germline V gene encodes CDR1 SGHRS and CDR2 YFSETQ. The CDR3 runs to 16 residues. V lost 3 bases and J 4 bases, leaving 19 bases between the germline ends. The DNA for the CDR3 is TGCGCCAGCAGCTCGATGCCCGGGGGAGAGGGAGAGACCCAGTACTTC. Protein product: CASSSMPGGEGETQYF.

This chain links TRBV9 with TRBJ2-1; D is undetermined. This CDR3 region has 18 residues. Germline V gives CDR1 SGDLS, CDR2 YYNGEE. The V end lost 0 bases, the J end lost 0 bases, and 16 bases lay between the germline ends. The CDR3 loop is CASSVVSARVSSYNEQFF. The CDR3 nucleotides are TGTGCCAGCAGCGTAGTAAGCGCGCGTGTAAGCTCCTACAATGAGCAGTTCTTC.

The chain employs TRBV29-1 and TRBJ2-3, with 8 positions matching TRBD2. The CDR3 totals 15 residues. Trimming at V came to 3 bases and at J to 0 bases, leaving 5 bases not matched to a gene. Per germline, CDR1 SQVTM and CDR2 ANQGSEA. The CDR3 sequence: CSVEGTSRSTDTQYF. DNA for the CDR3: TGCAGCGTTGAGGGGACTAGTAGAAGCACAGATACGCAGTATTTT.

This sequence joins TRBV13 and TRBJ2-7, with TRBD2 identical over 7 bases. This CDR3 spans 12 amino acids. The V segment lost 5 bases and the J segment 4 bases; nucleotides outside the gene matches: 2. The germline V gene has CDR1 PRHDT and CDR2 FYEKMQ (reference sequence). The DNA of the CDR3 is TGTGCCAGCAGCCCGGGAGGATACGAGCAGTACTTC. Protein: CASSPGGYEQYF.

The chain recombines TRBV18 with TRBJ2-1; 8 bases agree with TRBD2. Germline V gives CDR1 KGHSH, CDR2 LQKENI. This CDR3 has 15 amino acids. Germline trimming cut 3 bases from V and 3 bases from J; bases unmatched to any gene: 4. The CDR3: CASSPVLAGYNEQFF. CDR3 nucleotide sequence: TGTGCCAGCTCACCGGTGCTAGCGGGCTACAATGAGCAGTTCTTC.

The chain couples TRBV4-3 to TRBJ2-7, with TRBD2 matching 11 bases. V was clipped by 0 bases and J by 5 bases; unmatched bases: 3. Germline V gene sequence: CDR1 LGHNA, CDR2 YSLEER. This CDR3 region has 15 residues. This chain's CDR3 is CASSQELAGVDEQYF. The CDR3 DNA reads as TGCGCCAGCAGCCAAGAACTAGCGGGAGTTGACGAGCAGTACTTC.

This chain links TRBV29-1 with TRBJ1-2; no definite D call. CDR3 length equals 13 residues. The germline gives CDR1 SQVTM, CDR2 ANQGSEA. V was clipped by 0 bases and J by 3 bases, with 8 bases between them. The CDR3 nucleotides read TGCAGCGTTGAAGACAGGTTCGACTATGGCTACACCTTC. It specifies CSVEDRFDYGYTF.

The count of this clone is one. This rearrangement joins TRBV13 to TRBJ2-7, with 7 bases aligning to TRBD2. This CDR3 spans 16 amino acids. Per germline, CDR1 PRHDT and CDR2 FYEKMQ (reference sequence). Trimming cost V 4 bases and J 5 bases; bases outside gene matches: 14. Here the CDR3 reads CASSSLGGSPIHEQYF. The DNA for the CDR3 is TGTGCCAGCAGCTCCTTGGGAGGGTCCCCCATCCACGAGCAGTACTTC.

The CDR3 loop is CASQGMSTGELFF. CDR3 nucleotide sequence: TGTGCCAGCCAGGGTATGTCCACCGGGGAGCTGTTTTTT. The rearrangement links TRBV28 to TRBJ2-2; D perhaps matches TRBD1 (5 bases). There are 13 residues in the CDR3. The germline V gene encodes CDR1 MDHEN and CDR2 SYDVKM. Between the trimmed V and J ends, which lost 8 bases and 4 bases, there was a span of 11 bases.

This chain connects TRBV27 to TRBJ2-1; perhaps TRBD2 as D (6 bases). There are 14 residues in the CDR3. Per germline, CDR1 MNHEY and CDR2 SMNVEV (reference sequence). V lost 8 bases to trimming and J lost 0 bases, with 11 bases between them. CDR3 DNA sequence: TGTGCCAGCGGGTTAGCGGTCTCCTACAATGAGCAGTTCTTC. This codes for CASGLAVSYNEQFF.

The V gene is TRBV5-6, the J gene TRBJ2-5; TRBD1 matches 9 bases. Per the germline V gene, CDR1 is SGHDT and CDR2 is YYEEEE. V shed 2 bases, J shed 5 bases, and the junction held 10 bases outside the gene matches. CDR3 length equals 16 residues. The CDR3 region has the DNA TGTGCCAGCAGCTTACTGGGACAGGGATCGGGGGAGACCCAGTACTTC. This gives the protein CASSLLGQGSGETQYF.

This sequence joins TRBV7-2 and TRBJ2-5; D gene uncertain. Germline V gives CDR1 SGHTA, CDR2 FQGNSA. V lost 3 bases, J lost 5 bases, and 7 bases lay in between. CDR3 length: 12 residues. The CDR3 spells CASSFSQETQYF. The CDR3 DNA sequence: TGTGCCAGCAGCTTTTCCCAGGAGACCCAGTACTTC.

The rearrangement links TRBV6-5 to TRBJ2-1; no reliable D call. Germline V lookup: CDR1 MNHEY, CDR2 SVGAGI. The CDR3 has 12 residues. The V and J ends lost 5 bases and 6 bases respectively, with 8 bases between them. Here the CDR3 reads CASSRCINEQFF. The CDR3 coding sequence is TGTGCCAGCAGTAGGTGCATCAATGAGCAGTTCTTC.

This clone came up a few times. The chain is built from TRBV7-6 and TRBJ1-3, with D uncertain. The germline V gene encodes CDR1 SGHVS and CDR2 FNYEAQ. V lost 1 base, J lost 0 bases, and 7 bases lay in between. This CDR3 has 15 residues. CDR3 protein: CASSLGDNSGNTIYF. CDR3 in DNA: TGTGCCAGCAGCTTAGGAGACAACTCTGGAAACACCATATATTTT.